The source of this TCR beta chain is a study of Ad26.COV2.S vaccination and SARS-CoV-2 variants. Germline V lookup: CDR1 MDHEN, CDR2 SYDVKM. The CDR3 has 15 residues. V dropped 6 bases and J dropped 1 base, with 14 bases sitting between them. TCRdb keeps only in-frame clones here, not all; method: immunoSEQ multiplex PCR. The sample includes about 400,000 clones, around 89% of them seen just once. Treatment: roughly 19 received Ad26.COV2.S at low or high dose, single or two shots; several received placebo; per-sample allocation not given. After the first vaccine or placebo injection, samples were drawn on day 63. At a Boston site, the person donating was an adult of 18-55 years.

V and J are TRBV28 and TRBJ2-3; perhaps TRBD2 as D (7 bases). This clonotype was sampled from a person aged 18-60 years who received the Ad26.COV2.S COVID-19 vaccine or a placebo. The source material was peripheral blood, sampled in a trial of Ad26.COV2.S vaccine versus placebo. DNA of the CDR3: TGTGCCAGCAGCCCGGGGGGCTTAGGCACAGATACGCAGTATTTT. Encoded protein: CASSPGGLGTDTQYF.